The entry that follows covers one TCR beta chain sequence. What it binds is not known. Thyroid ultrasound, orbital computed tomography, clinical symptoms, and serum thyroxine and TRAb underpinned diagnoses. PBMCs were sourced from roughly 9.7 ml fresh peripheral blood. This entry belongs to a study of T cells in Graves' hyperthyroidism and ophthalmopathy. TCR beta CDR3 regions were amplified from RNA transcripts. Initially, a first-round RT-PCR of the TCR CDR3 employed the HTBI primer set. TCRdb re-analysed the multiplex PCR reads in MiXCR, keeping a single row per CDR3 protein. Of about 600,000 distinct CDR3 sequences listed, around 16% are singletons. Trimming stripped 1 base from V and 12 bases from J, with 15 bases between. There are 14 residues in the CDR3. Findings and limits, study-wide: Among thyroid clonotypes expanded above 0.001, most also appeared in blood.

Sample: blood. This chain uses TRBV12-3 or TRBV12-4 with TRBJ2-2, with D hard to call. The sequence was collected from a woman in her thirties or forties with Graves' ophthalmopathy. The CDR3 here is CASSLGPTTNKLFF. CDR3 nucleotides: TGTGCCAGCAGTTTAGGTCCTACCACCAACAAGCTGTTTTTT.